Below, 22 T cell receptor beta chains from the same sample are listed, as sequenced in a study of identical twins. From the 5' RACE reads, TCRdb called clonotypes with MiXCR, one entry per CDR3 protein. The sample comprises about 530,000 distinct CDR3 sequences, approximately 14% of which are singletons, and roughly 0.4% rests with the top ten. The sample also formed part of further work on yellow fever vaccine responses in identical twins.

What was sequenced was CD4+ T cells sorted from blood. The source is a woman between 18 and 29 years old in good health.

Only a few counts were recorded for this clonotype. V usage is TRBV2 and J usage is TRBJ1-5, with D hard to call. The germline V and J ends were trimmed by 2 bases and 4 bases, with 6 bases remaining between them. The CDR3 runs 13 residues. CDR1 and CDR2 (germline): SNHLY, FYNNEI. The CDR3 nucleotides are TGTGCCAGCAGTGAATCGGCGAATCAGCCCCAGCATTTT. It is translated as CASSESANQPQHF.

The rearrangement uses TRBV20-1 and TRBJ2-1; TRBD1 agrees at 10 bases. Per the germline V gene, CDR1 is DFQATT and CDR2 is SNEGSKA (reference sequence). This CDR3 spans 15 amino acids. The J segment lost 1 base and the V segment lost 2 bases, leaving 2 bases of the junction unmatched. The CDR3 sequence: CSARWTGGSYNEQFF. DNA for the CDR3: TGCAGTGCTAGATGGACAGGGGGGTCCTACAATGAGCAGTTCTTC.

V usage is TRBV5-6 and J usage is TRBJ1-3; 7 bases are shared with TRBD1. The V segment lost 1 base and the J segment 3 bases; nucleotides outside the gene matches: 4. In germline, CDR1 is SGHDT, CDR2 YYEEEE. The CDR3 totals 15 residues. The CDR3, as DNA: TGTGCCAGCAGCTTGCAACAGGGGAGTGGAAACACCATATATTTT. It translates to CASSLQQGSGNTIYF.

This clonotype was recorded a few times. The chain couples TRBV5-1 to TRBJ2-2; TRBD1 is a possible D gene (6 bases). There are 15 residues in the CDR3. With 4 bases removed from V and 0 bases from J, the gap between germline ends came to 10 bases. Germline lookup yields CDR1 SGHRS and CDR2 YFSETQ. This CDR3 is CASSTGHPNTGELFF. The CDR3 DNA reads TGCGCCAGCAGCACGGGACACCCGAACACCGGGGAGCTGTTTTTT.

This clonotype has a handful of counts. CDR3 sequence: CASKGSGADNSPLHF. The CDR3 nucleotides read TGTGCCAGCAAGGGGAGTGGGGCGGATAATTCACCCCTCCACTTT. This chain joins TRBV6-1 and TRBJ1-6, with TRBD1 as a possible D gene (5 bases). The CDR3 consists of 15 residues. Trimming took 7 bases from V and 5 from J, leaving 15 bases between them. Per the germline V gene, CDR1 is MNHNS and CDR2 is SASEGT.

This clonotype was counted between two and nine times. The chain joins TRBV24-1 to TRBJ2-7, with D unresolved. V lost 2 bases and J 3 bases, leaving 1 base between the germline ends. CDR1 and CDR2 (germline): KGHDR, SFDVKD. This CDR3 contains 11 residues. CDR3 in amino acids: CATSDYYEQYF. CDR3 DNA sequence: TGTGCCACCAGTGATTACTACGAGCAGTACTTC.

V gene TRBV3-1 combines with J gene TRBJ2-2, with D perhaps matching TRBD1 or TRBD2 (5 bases each). The V gene lost 0 bases and the J gene lost 10 bases, with 12 bases spanning the gap. In germline, CDR1 is LGHDT, CDR2 YNNKEL (reference sequence). The CDR3 has 14 amino acids. The CDR3 DNA is TGTGCCAGCAGCCAAGATAGGGGACCCAAGGAGCTGTTTTTT. It specifies CASSQDRGPKELFF.

In its sample, this clonotype was seen a few times. The V call is TRBV12-3 or TRBV12-4, the J call TRBJ1-4, with TRBD1 matching 9 bases. After removal of 3 bases from V and 8 bases from J, the junction contained 7 bases not matched to a gene. CDR3 size: 15 residues. The CDR3 nucleotides read TGTGCCAGCAGTTTGGCGGGGACAGGGAGGGAAAAACTGTTTTTT. This gives the protein CASSLAGTGREKLFF.

The chain employs TRBV29-1 and TRBJ2-1, with TRBD2 identical over 10 bases. Germline values: CDR1 SQVTM, CDR2 ANQGSEA. The trim removed 7 bases at V and 6 bases at J, leaving 6 bases unmatched. This CDR3 is built from 13 residues. The DNA of the CDR3 is TGCAGCGGAGAGCGGGGGGGGGGCAATGAGCAGTTCTTC. It specifies CSGERGGGNEQFF.

The rearrangement links TRBV5-4 to TRBJ2-5, with 9 bases identical to TRBD1. Germline V lookup: CDR1 SGHNT, CDR2 YYREEE (reference sequence). The V segment lost 4 bases and the J segment 3 bases; nucleotides outside the gene matches: 4. CDR3 length equals 14 residues. CDR3 residues: CASSPGTGKETQYF. The CDR3 DNA reads as TGTGCCAGCAGCCCGGGGACAGGGAAAGAGACCCAGTACTTC.

This clonotype occurred a few times. The gene calls are TRBV5-1 and TRBJ2-1, with D perhaps TRBD2 (5 bases). V was pared by 3 bases and J by 7 bases, with 17 bases between. This CDR3 comprises 15 residues. The germline gives CDR1 SGHRS, CDR2 YFSETQ. DNA of the CDR3: TGCGCCAGCAGCTCGACGGCTAGCCAGGCGAATGAGCAGTTCTTC. Protein: CASSSTASQANEQFF.

This clonotype was observed a handful of times. V and J are TRBV5-1 and TRBJ2-7; TRBD2 agrees at 9 bases. J was trimmed by 2 bases and V by 3 bases; bases with no gene match: 6. The CDR3 loop spans 15 amino acids. Germline values: CDR1 SGHRS, CDR2 YFSETQ. CDR3 residues: CASSSTSGQTYEQYF. The CDR3 region has the DNA TGCGCCAGCAGCTCGACTAGCGGTCAAACCTACGAGCAGTACTTC.

The gene calls are TRBV11-2 and TRBJ2-2; 9 bases line up with TRBD2. V dropped 1 base and J dropped 6; count of bases not matched to a gene: 6. The CDR3 sequence is 16 residues long. Germline loops: CDR1 SGHAT, CDR2 FQNNGV. The CDR3 sequence is CASSLVGTSIAGELFF. CDR3 DNA: TGTGCCAGCAGCTTAGTCGGGACTAGCATCGCCGGGGAGCTGTTTTTT.

This clonotype showed up just a few times. This rearrangement joins TRBV29-1 to TRBJ1-1, with D possibly TRBD1 on 5 matching bases. The CDR3 length is 13 residues. V was shortened by 4 bases and J by 1 base, with 10 bases between the two germline ends. The germline gives CDR1 SQVTM, CDR2 ANQGSEA. The CDR3 sequence is CSVGRGPNTEAFF. The CDR3 DNA reads as TGCAGCGTTGGGCGGGGACCGAACACTGAAGCTTTCTTT.

J is TRBJ1-2 and V is TRBV2, with 9 bases identical to TRBD1. Germline V gene sequence: CDR1 SNHLY, CDR2 FYNNEI. V dropped 11 bases and J dropped 4; count of bases not matched to a gene: 5. This CDR3 is built from 12 residues. This CDR3 reads CAGETGGYGYTF. The CDR3 nucleotides read TGTGCCGGGGAGACAGGGGGCTATGGCTACACCTTC.

This clonotype was seen a few times. The J gene is TRBJ2-6, the V gene TRBV7-3; unclear D gene. Trimming removed 4 bases from V and 0 bases from J, with 7 bases in between. There are 15 residues in the CDR3. Germline V gene lookup returns CDR1 SGHTA and CDR2 FQGTGA. As DNA, the CDR3 is TGTGCCAGCAGCTCTCAAAGCTCTGGGGCCAACGTCCTGACTTTC. Its translation: CASSSQSSGANVLTF.

This clonotype has just a few counts. The gene calls are TRBV10-3 and TRBJ2-3; perhaps TRBD1 as D (6 bases). Trimming stripped 10 bases from V and 2 bases from J, with 16 bases between. Per germline, CDR1 ENHRY and CDR2 SYGVKD. The length of the CDR3 is 14 residues. Here the CDR3 reads CATRGSGNTDTQYF. The CDR3 bases are TGTGCCACCAGGGGTAGTGGGAACACAGATACGCAGTATTTT.

This clonotype was seen a few times. The V gene is TRBV3-1, the J gene TRBJ2-7; D ambiguous. Germline V gives CDR1 LGHDT, CDR2 YNNKEL (reference sequence). The V end lost 6 bases, the J end lost 5 bases, and 8 bases lay between the germline ends. The length of the CDR3 is 11 residues. Written as DNA, the CDR3 is TGTGCCAGCAGGCTCGAGAACGAGCAGTACTTC. This sequence encodes CASRLENEQYF.

This clonotype occurred many times. The junction does not match germline at one end; this may be a read error. The rearrangement links TRBV5-1 to TRBJ2-2, with D possibly TRBD1 on 6 matching bases. The CDR3 runs 14 residues. The germline V gene has CDR1 SGHRS and CDR2 YFSETQ. The CDR3 DNA reads as TGTGCCAGCAGTTTACAGGGGAACACCGGGGAGCTGTTTTTT. Translation: CASSLQGNTGELFF.

V usage is TRBV7-9 and J usage is TRBJ2-3; D gene unclear. CDR3 length: 13 amino acids. With 5 bases removed from V and 6 bases from J, the gap between germline ends came to 12 bases. The germline gives CDR1 SEHNR, CDR2 FQNEAQ (reference sequence). The CDR3 region has the DNA TGTGCCAGCAGCCCAAAAAGGACGGATACGCAGTATTTT. Its translation: CASSPKRTDTQYF.

The chain has TRBV5-5 and TRBJ2-7, with 10 bases identical to TRBD2. CDR3 size: 16 residues. V shed 3 bases and J 2 bases; nucleotides not matched to a gene: 8. Looked up from germline, CDR1 is SGHKS and CDR2 is YYEKEE (reference sequence). Here the CDR3 DNA reads TGTGCCAGCAGCTACGATCCGGGACTAGCGACCTACGAGCAGTACTTC. Its protein is CASSYDPGLATYEQYF.

This clonotype was seen only a few times. The chain has TRBV3-1 and TRBJ2-2, with D possibly called TRBD1 or TRBD2 (6 bases each). The V gene's germline CDR1 is LGHDT and CDR2 YNNKEL (reference sequence). CDR3 length: 18 residues. The V and J ends lost 5 bases and 4 bases respectively, with 23 bases between them. The DNA for the CDR3 is TGTGCCAGCAGCTATCCCCGCGGTTCGGGGGCCAGCACCGGGGAGCTGTTTTTT. This sequence encodes CASSYPRGSGASTGELFF.